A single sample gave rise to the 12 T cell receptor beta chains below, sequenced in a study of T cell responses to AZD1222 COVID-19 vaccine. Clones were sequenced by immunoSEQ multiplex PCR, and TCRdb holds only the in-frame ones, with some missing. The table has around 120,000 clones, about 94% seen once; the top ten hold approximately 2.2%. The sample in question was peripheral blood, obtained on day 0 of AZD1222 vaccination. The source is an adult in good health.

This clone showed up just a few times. CDR3 sequence: CASSPDDSFYGYTF. The CDR3 DNA follows: TGTGCCAGCAGTCCAGATGACAGCTTCTATGGCTACACCTTC. V and J are TRBV6-5 and TRBJ1-2, with a tentative D call TRBD1 (5 bases). This CDR3 is built from 14 residues. Germline CDR1 MNHEY, CDR2 SVGAGI. V was shortened by 5 bases and J by 4 bases, with 14 bases between the two germline ends.

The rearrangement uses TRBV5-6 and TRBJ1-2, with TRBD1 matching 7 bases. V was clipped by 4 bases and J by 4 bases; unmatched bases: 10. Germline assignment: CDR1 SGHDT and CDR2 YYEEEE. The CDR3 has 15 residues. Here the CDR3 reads CASSPGGQHGYGYTF. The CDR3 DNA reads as TGTGCCAGCAGCCCGGGGGGACAGCACGGCTATGGCTACACCTTC.

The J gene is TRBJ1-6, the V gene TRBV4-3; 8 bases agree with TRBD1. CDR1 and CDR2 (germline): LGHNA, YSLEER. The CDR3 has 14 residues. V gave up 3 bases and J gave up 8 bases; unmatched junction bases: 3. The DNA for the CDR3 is TGCGCCAGCAGCCAGGACAGGGAGGATTCACCCCTCCACTTT. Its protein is CASSQDREDSPLHF.

In DNA, the CDR3 is TGTGCCAGCAGTTTGACAGGGGCAGCTTTCCTGAGTAATTCACCCCTCCACTTT. As protein: CASSLTGAAFLSNSPLHF. V gene TRBV28 combines with J gene TRBJ1-6; 8 bases match TRBD1. The V and J ends lost 3 bases and 6 bases, in that order; junction bases with no gene match: 13. The length of the CDR3 is 18 residues. The germline CDR1 and CDR2 sequences are MDHEN and SYDVKM. The complete variable domain, with remaining parts taken from reference TRBV28 and TRBJ1-6, reads DVKVTQSSRYLVKRTGEKVFLECVQDMDHENMFWYRQDPGLGLRLIYFSYDVKMKEKGDIPEGYSVSREKKERFSLILESASTNQTSMYLCASSLTGAAFLSNSPLHFGNGTRLTVT.

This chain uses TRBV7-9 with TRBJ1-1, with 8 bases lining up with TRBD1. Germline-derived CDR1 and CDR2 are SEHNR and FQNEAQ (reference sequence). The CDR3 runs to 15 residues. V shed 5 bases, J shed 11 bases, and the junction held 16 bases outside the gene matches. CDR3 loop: CASSHSGQADGVAFF. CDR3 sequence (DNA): TGTGCCAGCAGCCATTCGGGACAGGCCGATGGAGTCGCTTTCTTT.

The CDR3 reads CASRLRTVQNTEAFF. The CDR3 DNA reads TGCGCCAGCAGACTCCGGACAGTTCAGAACACTGAAGCTTTCTTT. The chain uses TRBV5-1 and TRBJ1-1; D possibly corresponds to TRBD1 (6 bases). CDR1 is SGHRS and CDR2 is YFSETQ in the germline V gene. There are 15 residues in the CDR3. V was shortened by 5 bases and J by 1 base, with 15 bases between the two germline ends.

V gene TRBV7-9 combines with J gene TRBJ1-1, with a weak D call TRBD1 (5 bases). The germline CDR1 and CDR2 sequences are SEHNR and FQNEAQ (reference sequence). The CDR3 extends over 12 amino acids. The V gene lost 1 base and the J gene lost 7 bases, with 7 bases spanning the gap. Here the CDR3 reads CASSLVGVEAFF. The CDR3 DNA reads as TGTGCCAGCAGCTTAGTAGGGGTTGAAGCTTTCTTT.

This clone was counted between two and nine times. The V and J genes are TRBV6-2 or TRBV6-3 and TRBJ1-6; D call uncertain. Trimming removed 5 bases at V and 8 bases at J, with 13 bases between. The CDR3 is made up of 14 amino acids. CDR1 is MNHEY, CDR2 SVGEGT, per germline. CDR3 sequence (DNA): TGTGCCAGCAGTCCCTGGGCCACATATTCACCCCTCCACTTT. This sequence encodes CASSPWATYSPLHF.

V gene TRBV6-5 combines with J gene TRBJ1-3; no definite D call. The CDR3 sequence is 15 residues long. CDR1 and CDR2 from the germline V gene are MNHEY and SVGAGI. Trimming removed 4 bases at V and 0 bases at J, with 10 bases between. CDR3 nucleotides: TGTGCCAGCAGTTTAAACTGGGGCTCTGGAAACACCATATATTTT. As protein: CASSLNWGSGNTIYF.

DNA for the CDR3: TGTGCCAGCAGTTACGGGTATGATCAGCCCCAGCATTTT. It yields the protein CASSYGYDQPQHF. This chain connects TRBV6-6 to TRBJ1-5; no clear D. The CDR3 contains 13 residues. Trimming took 2 bases from V and 5 from J, leaving 7 bases between them. The germline gives CDR1 MNHNY, CDR2 SVGAGI (reference sequence).

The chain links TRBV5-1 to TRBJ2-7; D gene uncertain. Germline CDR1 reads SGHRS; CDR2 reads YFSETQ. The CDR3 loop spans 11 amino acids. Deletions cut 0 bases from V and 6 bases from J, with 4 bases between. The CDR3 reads CASSLAGEQYF. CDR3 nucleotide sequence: TGCGCCAGCAGCTTGGCCGGCGAGCAGTACTTC.

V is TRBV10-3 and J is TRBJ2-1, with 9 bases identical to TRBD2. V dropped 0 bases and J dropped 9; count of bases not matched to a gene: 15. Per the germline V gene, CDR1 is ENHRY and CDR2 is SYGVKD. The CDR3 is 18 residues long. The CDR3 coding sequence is TGTGCCATCAGTGAGTCCCCGGGACTAGCCGCTTCTGGGGGTGAGCAGTTCTTC. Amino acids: CAISESPGLAASGGEQFF.